This T cell receptor (beta chain) was sequenced for a study of neurological immune-mediated disorders. Study context: The approximately 34 multiple sclerosis patients comprised roughly 30 that were relapsing-remitting and 3 that were secondary progressive. General observations from the study: The level of TCR clonal expansion was highest in patients with HTLV-1-associated myelopathy and lowest in multiple sclerosis, where it fell below the level seen in healthy controls.

The table lists this clonotype with many counts. The antigen remains unidentified. The CDR3 length is 16 residues. CDR1 is SGHVS and CDR2 is FNYEAQ in the germline V gene. Trimming stripped 5 bases from V and 6 bases from J, with 20 bases between. The cDNA was synthesized by 5'RACE incorporating 10-nucleotide random UMIs. Sequencing runs each yielded over 170 million TCR-beta sequences from 15-18 subjects. One entry per CDR3 protein results from TCRdb running MiXCR on the 5' RACE reads. The sample includes 55,000 to 70,000 distinct CDR3 sequences, roughly 3.1% of them seen just once. The sequenced sample consisted of PBMCs. The TCR was taken from a woman between 50 and 59 years old with multiple sclerosis. V usage is TRBV7-6 and J usage is TRBJ2-1; possibly TRBD2 for D (6 bases). CDR3 sequence reads: CASSPNLPRGGNEQFF. CDR3 in DNA: TGTGCCAGCAGCCCTAACCTACCTCGGGGAGGCAATGAGCAGTTCTTC.